In this sample, the clone carrying this T cell receptor beta chain turned up many times. These data originate in a study of T cells in Graves' hyperthyroidism and ophthalmopathy. Amplification targeted TCR beta CDR3 regions from RNA transcripts. An initial round of RT-PCR targeting the TCR CDR3 relied on the HTBI primer set. MiXCR, run by TCRdb on the multiplex PCR reads, gives a single entry per CDR3 protein. The data contain nearly 250,000 distinct CDR3 sequences, 15% to 20% of them singletons. This CDR3 region has 18 residues. V lost 2 bases and J lost 6; bases outside the gene matches: 14. From germline, CDR1 is MNHEY and CDR2 SVGEGT.

This sequence was found in a woman under 30 with Graves' ophthalmopathy. This chain connects TRBV6-2 or TRBV6-3 to TRBJ2-1, with 9 bases aligning to TRBD2. Material: blood. CDR3 amino acids: CASSYPSSRGRVGNEQFF. Here the CDR3 DNA reads TGTGCCAGCAGTTACCCTTCCTCTCGCGGGAGGGTGGGCAATGAGCAGTTCTTC.